These 16 T cell receptor beta chains were all obtained from the same sample, sequenced in a study of human T cells and chemical hapten exposure. TCRdb re-called the RACE reads with MiXCR, one entry per CDR3 protein. The sample has under 85,000 distinct CDR3 sequences, 9% to 12% seen once. Time point: patch test 1, 2 weeks after DPC sensitization. Treatment of the sample: therapeutic diphenylcyclopropenone sensitization with weekly scalp DPC. This sample comprised whole blood, obtained in connection with sensitization to the hapten diphenylcyclopropenone (DPC). These receptors were collected from a woman aged 45-65 years with alopecia areata. Some clones in this sample may be carry-over from other donors' samples.

This clonotype was observed many times. This sequence joins TRBV7-9 and TRBJ2-2, with D tentatively TRBD2 (6 bases). Trimming took 6 bases from V and 3 from J, leaving 17 bases between them. The CDR3 contains 16 residues. Germline-derived CDR1 and CDR2 are SEHNR and FQNEAQ (reference sequence). This chain's CDR3 is CASRTRGEWDTGELFF. The CDR3 DNA reads TGTGCCAGCAGGACCCGCGGGGAGTGGGACACCGGGGAGCTGTTTTTT.

There are a few counts of this clonotype. The V call is TRBV29-1, the J call TRBJ2-7; a possible D gene is TRBD2 (7 bases). The V gene lost 4 bases and the J gene lost 0 bases, with 19 bases spanning the gap. Germline loops: CDR1 SQVTM, CDR2 ANQGSEA. This CDR3 has 16 residues. The CDR3 DNA reads as TGCAGCGTTGCCGGGGGGCAGGATCAGAGCTCCTACGAGCAGTACTTC. Its protein is CSVAGGQDQSSYEQYF.

This clonotype occurred a few times. The genes are TRBV20-1 and TRBJ2-6, with D uncertain. Per germline, CDR1 DFQATT and CDR2 SNEGSKA (reference sequence). V lost 2 bases, J lost 11 bases, and 16 bases lay in between. The CDR3 is 14 amino acids. Here the CDR3 reads CSARTLSGLDVLTF. CDR3 bases: TGCAGTGCTAGAACTCTCAGTGGGCTCGACGTCCTGACTTTC.

There are many counts of this clonotype. V usage is TRBV7-8 and J usage is TRBJ2-6; D unresolved. Per germline, CDR1 SGHVS and CDR2 FQNEAQ. Trimming took off 3 bases at V and 4 bases at J, with 10 bases between the two ends. There are 15 residues in the CDR3. CDR3 DNA sequence: TGTGCCAGCAGCTTCTCGTCCTCAGGGGCCAACGTCCTGACTTTC. It specifies CASSFSSSGANVLTF. The variable domain in full, completed from reference TRBV7-8 and TRBJ2-6, reads GAGVSQSPRYKVAKRGQDVALRCDPISGHVSLFWYQQALGQGPEFLTYFQNEAQLDKSGLPSDRFFAERPEGSVSTLKIQRTQQEDSAVYLCASSFSSSGANVLTFGAGSRLTVL.

The sample holds many counts of this clonotype. The chain combines TRBV11-2 with TRBJ1-2, with a possible D match to TRBD1 (6 bases). From germline, CDR1 is SGHAT and CDR2 FQNNGV. The germline V and J ends were trimmed by 6 bases and 4 bases, with 12 bases remaining between them. CDR3 length equals 13 residues. The CDR3 bases are TGTGCCAGCAGTTCACAGGGATCCTATGGCTACACCTTC. Amino acid sequence: CASSSQGSYGYTF.

This clonotype was seen a handful of times. This chain joins TRBV27 and TRBJ1-6; D gene unclear. Germline V gives CDR1 MNHEY, CDR2 SMNVEV (reference sequence). The V and J ends lost 6 bases and 0 bases respectively, with 9 bases between them. The CDR3 length is 15 residues. CDR3 residues: CASSPDRSYNSPLHF. CDR3 sequence (DNA): TGTGCCAGCAGCCCTGACCGCTCCTATAATTCACCCCTCCACTTT.

This clonotype was seen at least ten times. This chain links TRBV18 with TRBJ1-2; weak D call: TRBD1 (5 bases). Between the trimmed V and J ends, which lost 6 bases and 8 bases, there was a span of 10 bases. This CDR3 spans 11 amino acids. Germline-derived CDR1 and CDR2 are KGHSH and LQKENI. The CDR3 loop is CASSPDRGYTF. In nucleotides, the CDR3 is TGTGCCAGCTCCCCCGACAGAGGCTACACCTTC.

The V gene is TRBV18, the J gene TRBJ2-5, with D possibly being TRBD1 (6 bases). V gave up 3 bases and J gave up 1 base, with 12 bases separating them. This CDR3 is built from 15 residues. Germline V gene sequence: CDR1 KGHSH, CDR2 LQKENI. Here the CDR3 DNA reads TGTGCCAGCTCACCGCCGGGACAAAGCCAAGAGACCCAGTACTTC. Protein product: CASSPPGQSQETQYF. The variable domain in full, with the rest retrieved from reference TRBV18 and TRBJ2-5, is NAGVMQNPRHLVRRRGQEARLRCSPMKGHSHVYWYRQLPEEGLKFMVYLQKENIIDESGMPKERFSAEFPKEGPSILRIQQVVRGDSAAYFCASSPPGQSQETQYFGPGTRLLVL.

This rearrangement joins TRBV20-1 to TRBJ1-2, with TRBD1 matching 7 bases. This CDR3 comprises 14 residues. Per germline, CDR1 DFQATT and CDR2 SNEGSKA (reference sequence). V shed 3 bases and J 4 bases; nucleotides not matched to a gene: 8. CDR3 residues: CSASEGARSYGYTF. In DNA form, the CDR3 reads TGCAGTGCTAGTGAGGGGGCCCGGAGCTATGGCTACACCTTC.

The rearrangement uses TRBV7-9 and TRBJ2-2; D might be TRBD1 or TRBD2, each matching 6 bases. V gave up 10 bases and J gave up 0 bases, with 12 bases separating them. This CDR3 has 14 residues. Germline CDR1 reads SEHNR; CDR2 reads FQNEAQ (reference sequence). The CDR3 loop is CATRGGTNTGELFF. DNA of the CDR3: TGTGCCACCCGAGGGGGGACGAACACCGGGGAGCTGTTTTTT.

This chain uses TRBV18 with TRBJ2-1, with 8 positions matching TRBD2. The V segment lost 5 bases and the J segment 5 bases; nucleotides outside the gene matches: 5. The germline gives CDR1 KGHSH, CDR2 LQKENI. The CDR3 is made up of 14 amino acids. CDR3 protein: CASSGTSGHNEQFF. For the CDR3, the DNA is TGTGCCAGCTCAGGCACTAGCGGCCACAATGAGCAGTTCTTC.

This clonotype was observed a handful of times. The chain is built from TRBV27 and TRBJ2-2, with no clear D. V was trimmed by 7 bases and J by 1 base, leaving 13 bases between them. The germline CDR1 and CDR2 sequences are MNHEY and SMNVEV (reference sequence). The CDR3 is 15 amino acids. This CDR3 is CASNPRARNTGELFF. The CDR3 DNA reads TGTGCCAGCAACCCCCGGGCCCGGAACACCGGGGAGCTGTTTTTT.

This clonotype was picked up a small number of times. The chain uses TRBV19 and TRBJ2-5; the match to TRBD2 covers 11 bases. The CDR3 loop spans 14 amino acids. V was clipped by 6 bases and J by 3 bases; unmatched bases: 3. CDR1 and CDR2 from the germline V gene are LNHDA and SQIVND (reference sequence). The CDR3 here is CASRSTSGEETQYF. The CDR3 DNA is TGTGCCAGTAGGTCGACTAGCGGGGAAGAGACCCAGTACTTC.

This clonotype turned up a few times. The rearrangement links TRBV6-6 to TRBJ2-7, with D possibly TRBD1 on 6 matching bases. The V end lost 7 bases, the J end lost 3 bases, and 13 bases lay between the germline ends. The CDR3 runs 13 residues. Germline values: CDR1 MNHNY, CDR2 SVGAGI (reference sequence). CDR3 protein: CASTLTGIYEQYF. The CDR3 DNA reads as TGTGCCAGCACTTTAACAGGGATCTACGAGCAGTACTTC.

The gene calls are TRBV11-2 and TRBJ1-1; D may be TRBD1 (6 bases). The CDR3 sequence is 13 residues long. Germline V gene data show CDR1 as SGHAT and CDR2 as FQNNGV. The V and J ends lost 6 bases and 3 bases respectively, with 11 bases between them. In nucleotides, the CDR3 is TGTGCCAGCAGGTTGCACAGGGACACTGAAGCTTTCTTT. Its translation: CASRLHRDTEAFF.

This clonotype was seen a few times. This sequence joins TRBV29-1 and TRBJ1-1, with D possibly matching TRBD1 (5 bases). V dropped 5 bases and J dropped 5 bases, with 12 bases sitting between them. The germline CDR1 and CDR2 sequences are SQVTM and ANQGSEA. The CDR3 is 12 amino acids. The CDR3 region has the DNA TGCAGCGTTCACGGGGGAGGGACTGAAGCTTTCTTT. It codes for CSVHGGGTEAFF. Combining the CDR3 with reference TRBV29-1 and TRBJ1-1 gives the whole variable domain SAVISQKPSRDICQRGTSLTIQCQVDSQVTMMFWYRQQPGQSLTLIATANQGSEATYESGFVIDKFPISRPNLTFSTLTVSNMSPEDSSIYLCSVHGGGTEAFFGQGTRLTVV.